The rows below give T cell receptor beta chains drawn from one sample of a study of blood T cell repertoires in COVID-19. Clones were sequenced by immunoSEQ multiplex PCR, and TCRdb holds only the in-frame ones, with some missing. The sample holds just over 350,000 clones, about 86% seen once. The material sequenced was peripheral blood. The receptors shown here come from a woman aged 60-75 years with COVID-19, enrolled during active disease. Both conserved end residues are part of each CDR3. The order of the fields is J gene, V gene, D gene, clone size, CDR3 DNA, CDR3 protein. A D gene is named only where the DNA matches it firmly. Some rows have no size entry. The others give once, few or many, or a class for an expanded clone.

TRBJ2-5,TRBV7-2,TRBD2,few,TGTGCCAGCAGCCCCCCCCCAGGGACTAGCGGGGATACGGAGACCCAGTACTTC,CASSPPPGTSGDTETQYF
TRBJ1-1,TRBV5-1,NA,NA,TGCGCCAGCAGCTTGGGGCAGATGAACACTGAAGCTTTCTTT,CASSLGQMNTEAFF
TRBJ1-5,TRBV6-6,NA,NA,TGTGCCAGCAGGTCAAATCAGCCCCAGCATTTT,CASRSNQPQHF
TRBJ1-2,TRBV4-1,NA,NA,TGCGCCAGCAGCCAAGCCGCCCAGGGTAACTATGGCTACACCTTC,CASSQAAQGNYGYTF
TRBJ2-1,TRBV5-6,NA,NA,TGTGCCAGCAGCATATACAGGAATGAGCAGTTCTTC,CASSIYRNEQFF
TRBJ2-2,TRBV2,TRBD2,NA,TGTGCCAGCAGTGGGTCGGCGGGGGGAACCGGGGAGCTGTTTTTT,CASSGSAGGTGELFF
TRBJ1-2,TRBV6-6,NA,once,TGTGCCAGCAGTTACTCGGTTGGGAGGGACTATGGCTACACCTTC,CASSYSVGRDYGYTF
TRBJ2-7,TRBV7-8,NA,NA,TGTGCCAGCAGCTTCGGGGGAGGACTTGGGGGCTCCTACGAGCAGTACTTC,CASSFGGGLGGSYEQYF
TRBJ2-7,TRBV6-5,NA,NA,TGTGCCAGCAGTTACTCCGGACAGTTAAACTCCTACGAGCAGTACTTC,CASSYSGQLNSYEQYF
TRBJ2-3,TRBV6-5,NA,NA,TGTGCCAGCACCGACTATAGCACAGATACGCAGTATTTT,CASTDYSTDTQYF
TRBJ2-7,TRBV30,NA,NA,TGTGCCTGGTCGGCGGGTATTGAGCAGTACTTC,CAWSAGIEQYF
TRBJ2-1,TRBV11-2,TRBD2,NA,TGTGCCAGCAGTTCCGGGACTAGCGGGGGGCCGCCCTACAATGAGCAGTTCTTC,CASSSGTSGGPPYNEQFF
TRBJ2-1,TRBV5-1,TRBD2,NA,TGCGCCAGCAGCCCGGGACTAGCGGCGACGAATTACAATGAGCAGTTCTTC,CASSPGLAATNYNEQFF
TRBJ2-7,TRBV30,TRBD1,NA,TGTGCCTGGAGCCATCGACAGGGGTTAATGTACGAGCAGTACTTC,CAWSHRQGLMYEQYF
TRBJ1-2,TRBV27,NA,NA,TGTGCCAGCAGCACCCCCCGGGGTGGCTACACCTTC,CASSTPRGGYTF
TRBJ2-3,TRBV9,NA,NA,TGTGCCAGCAGCGTGGATGTGAGGGATACGCAGTATTTT,CASSVDVRDTQYF
TRBJ2-5,TRBV7-6,TRBD1,NA,TGTGCCAGCAGCTTAGAGAGGACAGGGGGTTCGGCAGAGACCCAGTACTTC,CASSLERTGGSAETQYF
TRBJ1-5,TRBV5-4,NA,NA,TGTGCCAGCAGCTTGGAAGGGGGGGAGGGCAATCAGCCCCAGCATTTT,CASSLEGGEGNQPQHF
TRBJ1-2,TRBV20-1,NA,NA,TGCAGTGCTAGTTCGGGCTATGGCTACACCTTC,CSASSGYGYTF
TRBJ2-6,TRBV5-4,NA,NA,TGTGCCAGCAGCTTCCCTGGGTGGGGTAAAGCGGAAAATGGGGCCAACGTCCTGACTTTC,CASSFPGWGKAENGANVLTF
TRBJ1-3,TRBV6-1,NA,once,TGTGCCAGCAGTGAAGGGGGGGGCTCTGGAAACACCATATATTTT,CASSEGGGSGNTIYF
TRBJ2-3,TRBV7-3,NA,NA,TGTGCCAGCAGCTTGGGTTTGGGGCCAGATACGCAGTATTTT,CASSLGLGPDTQYF
TRBJ2-7,TRBV5-4,TRBD1,NA,TGTGCCAGCAGCTTGAAGACAGGGGGAGACGAGCAGTACTTC,CASSLKTGGDEQYF
TRBJ2-7,TRBV30,NA,NA,TGTGCCTGGAGTTCGGGAGCTCCCTACGAGCAGTACTTC,CAWSSGAPYEQYF
TRBJ1-1,TRBV19,NA,NA,TGTGCCAGTAGTATGTATCGGGGAGTTATGAACACTGAAGCTTTCTTT,CASSMYRGVMNTEAFF
TRBJ1-5,TRBV5-5,NA,NA,TGTGCCAGCAGCTTGGACCGGGGTCAGCCCCAGCATTTT,CASSLDRGQPQHF
TRBJ1-1,TRBV5-1,TRBD1,NA,TGCGCCAGCAGCGTCTTAAGGACAGGGTCGAACACTGAAGCTTTCTTT,CASSVLRTGSNTEAFF
TRBJ1-2,TRBV3-1/TRBV3-2,NA,once,TGTGCCAGCAGCCAAGGAACAGGGCAAGCGTACGGTTGGTATGGCTACACCTTC,CASSQGTGQAYGWYGYTF
TRBJ1-1,TRBV21-1,NA,NA,TGTGCCAGCAGCAAAAATGGTCCGAGACAGGGAGACACTGAAGCTTTCTTT,CASSKNGPRQGDTEAFF
TRBJ2-1,TRBV6-5,TRBD2,NA,TGTGCCAGCATGCTAGCGGGGGGTGATGAGCAGTTCTTC,CASMLAGGDEQFF
TRBJ2-5,TRBV5-1,TRBD1,once,TGCGCCAGCAGCCCCCTAGGACAGGAGCAAGAGACCCAGTACTTC,CASSPLGQEQETQYF
TRBJ1-6,TRBV7-2,NA,few,TGTGCCAGCAGCTTACTGAGCTCCTATAATTCACCCCTCCACTTT,CASSLLSSYNSPLHF
TRBJ2-1,TRBV7-3,TRBD1,NA,TGTGCCAGCAGCGCCGGGACAGCTAACTACAATGAGCAGTTCTTC,CASSAGTANYNEQFF
TRBJ1-4,TRBV7-8,TRBD1,NA,TGTGCCAGCAGCTTAGTCGCAGGGACAGGGACTAATGAAAAACTGTTTTTT,CASSLVAGTGTNEKLFF
TRBJ2-3,TRBV4-1,NA,few,TGCGCCAGCAGCCAACAAGCCTGGGGAGACCCAGATACGCAGTATTTT,CASSQQAWGDPDTQYF
TRBJ2-7,TRBV2,NA,NA,TGTGCCAGCAGTTCGCCTCCTGGTCGGGGTGTGGACGAGCAGTACTTC,CASSSPPGRGVDEQYF
TRBJ2-5,TRBV5-6,NA,NA,TGTGCCAGCAGCTTGGCCAGGGTGTCAAAAGAGACCCAGTACTTC,CASSLARVSKETQYF
TRBJ2-5,TRBV29-1,TRBD1,once,TGCAGCGTTGAAGATCTGACAGGGGGCGAGACCCAGTACTTC,CSVEDLTGGETQYF
TRBJ1-5,TRBV30,NA,NA,TGTGCCTGGAACAGGAATAGCAATCAGCCCCAGCATTTT,CAWNRNSNQPQHF
TRBJ2-7,TRBV28,NA,NA,TGTGCCAGCAGTCCCCGCCGGCCGGGACATCTCTACGAGCAGTACTTC,CASSPRRPGHLYEQYF
TRBJ2-7,TRBV12-1,NA,NA,TGTGCCAGCAGCTCTAAAAGCGGGGGGGACTCCTACGAGCAGTACTTC,CASSSKSGGDSYEQYF
TRBJ1-1,TRBV5-1,TRBD1,once,TGCGCCAGTCGAGGGACAGGGGGCAGTATGAAGACTGAAGCTTTCTTT,CASRGTGGSMKTEAFF
TRBJ2-5,TRBV7-3,NA,NA,TGTGCCAGCAGCCTACAGGGAGTAGAGACCCAGTACTTC,CASSLQGVETQYF